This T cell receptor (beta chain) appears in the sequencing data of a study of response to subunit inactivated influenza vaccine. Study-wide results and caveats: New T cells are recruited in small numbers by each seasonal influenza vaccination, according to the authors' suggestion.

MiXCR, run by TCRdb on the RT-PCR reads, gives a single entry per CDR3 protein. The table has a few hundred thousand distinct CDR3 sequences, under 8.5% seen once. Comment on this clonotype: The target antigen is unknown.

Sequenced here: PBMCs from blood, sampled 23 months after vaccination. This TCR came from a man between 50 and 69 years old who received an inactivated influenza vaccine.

This CDR3 is CASSLHTGGNTEAFF. The CDR3 coding sequence is TGTGCCAGCAGCTTGCATACAGGGGGAAACACTGAAGCTTTCTTT. The V gene is TRBV5-8, the J gene TRBJ1-1, with 8 bases that match TRBD1. CDR1 is SGHTS and CDR2 is YDEGEE in the germline V gene. The CDR3 runs 15 residues. With 1 base clipped from V and 2 bases from J, the junction kept 4 bases outside the gene matches.